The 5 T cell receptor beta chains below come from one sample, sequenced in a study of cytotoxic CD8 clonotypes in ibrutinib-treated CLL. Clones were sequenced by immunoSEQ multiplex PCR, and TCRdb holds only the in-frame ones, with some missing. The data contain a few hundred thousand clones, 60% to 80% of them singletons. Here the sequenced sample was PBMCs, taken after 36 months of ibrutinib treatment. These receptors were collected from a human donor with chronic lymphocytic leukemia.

CDR3 sequence: CASSPGTGLSEQFF. DNA of the CDR3: TGTGCCAGCAGTCCCGGGACTGGACTTTCGGAGCAGTTCTTC. The chain couples TRBV6-6 to TRBJ2-1; possible D gene TRBD2, 6 bases. Trimming shortened V by 5 bases and J by 10 bases, and 18 bases separated the two germline ends. Per the germline V gene, CDR1 is MNHNY and CDR2 is SVGAGI (reference sequence). The CDR3 totals 14 residues.

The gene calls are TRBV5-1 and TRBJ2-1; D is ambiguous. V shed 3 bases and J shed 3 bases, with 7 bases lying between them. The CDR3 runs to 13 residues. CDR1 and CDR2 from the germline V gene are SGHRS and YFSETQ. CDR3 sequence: CASSSGVYNEQFF. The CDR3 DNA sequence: TGCGCCAGCAGCTCCGGAGTCTACAATGAGCAGTTCTTC.

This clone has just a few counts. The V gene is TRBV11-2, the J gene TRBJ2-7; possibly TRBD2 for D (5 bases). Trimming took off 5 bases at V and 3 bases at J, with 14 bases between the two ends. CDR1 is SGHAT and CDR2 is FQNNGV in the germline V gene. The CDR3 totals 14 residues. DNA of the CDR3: TGTGCCAGCAGCAAAGAGAGCGGTTACTACGAGCAGTACTTC. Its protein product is CASSKESGYYEQYF.

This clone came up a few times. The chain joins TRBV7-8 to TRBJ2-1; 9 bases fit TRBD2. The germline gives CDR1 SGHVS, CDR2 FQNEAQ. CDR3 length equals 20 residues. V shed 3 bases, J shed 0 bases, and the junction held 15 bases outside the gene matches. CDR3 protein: CASSLTGLAFQIYSYNEQFF. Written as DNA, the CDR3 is TGTGCCAGCAGCTTGACGGGACTAGCATTCCAAATCTACTCCTACAATGAGCAGTTCTTC.

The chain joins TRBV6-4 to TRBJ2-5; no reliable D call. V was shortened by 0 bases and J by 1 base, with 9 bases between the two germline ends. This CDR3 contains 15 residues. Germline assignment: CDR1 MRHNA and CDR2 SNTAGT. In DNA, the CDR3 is TGTGCCAGCAGTGACTCGAGAACTCGCCAAGAGACCCAGTACTTC. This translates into CASSDSRTRQETQYF.